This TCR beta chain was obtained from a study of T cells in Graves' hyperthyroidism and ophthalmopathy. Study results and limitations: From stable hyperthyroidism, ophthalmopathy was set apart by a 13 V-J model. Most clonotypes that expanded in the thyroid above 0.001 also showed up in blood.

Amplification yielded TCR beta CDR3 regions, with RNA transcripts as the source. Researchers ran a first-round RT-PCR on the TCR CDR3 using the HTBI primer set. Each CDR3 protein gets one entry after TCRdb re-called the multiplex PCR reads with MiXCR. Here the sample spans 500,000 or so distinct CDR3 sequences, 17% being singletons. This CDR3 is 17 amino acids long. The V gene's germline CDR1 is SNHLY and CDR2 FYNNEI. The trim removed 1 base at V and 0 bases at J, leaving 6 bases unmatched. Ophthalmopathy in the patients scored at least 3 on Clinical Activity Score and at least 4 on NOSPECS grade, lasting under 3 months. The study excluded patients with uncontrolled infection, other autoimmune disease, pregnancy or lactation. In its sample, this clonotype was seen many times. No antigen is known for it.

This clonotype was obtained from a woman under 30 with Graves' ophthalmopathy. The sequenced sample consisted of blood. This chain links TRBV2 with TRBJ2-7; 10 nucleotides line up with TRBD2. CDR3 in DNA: TGTGCCAGCAGTGAAGGACTAGCGGGCCCTAGCTCCTACGAGCAGTACTTC. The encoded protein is CASSEGLAGPSSYEQYF.